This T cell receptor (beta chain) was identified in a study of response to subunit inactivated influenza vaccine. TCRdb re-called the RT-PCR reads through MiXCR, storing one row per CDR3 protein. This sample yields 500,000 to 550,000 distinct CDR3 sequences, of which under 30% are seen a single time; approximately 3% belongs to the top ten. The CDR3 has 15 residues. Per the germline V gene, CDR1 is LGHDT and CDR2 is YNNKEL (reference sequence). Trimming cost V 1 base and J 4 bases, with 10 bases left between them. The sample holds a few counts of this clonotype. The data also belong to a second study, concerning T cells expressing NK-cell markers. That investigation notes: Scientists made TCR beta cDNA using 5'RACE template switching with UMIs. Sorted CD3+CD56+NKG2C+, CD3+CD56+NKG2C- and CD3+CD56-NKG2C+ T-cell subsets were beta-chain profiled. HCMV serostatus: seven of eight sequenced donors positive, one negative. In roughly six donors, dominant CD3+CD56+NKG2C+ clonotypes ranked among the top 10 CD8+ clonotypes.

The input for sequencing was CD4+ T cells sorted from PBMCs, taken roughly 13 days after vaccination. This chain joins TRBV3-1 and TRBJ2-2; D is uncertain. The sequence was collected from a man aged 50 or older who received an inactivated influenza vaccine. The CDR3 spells CASSQGGTGTGELFF. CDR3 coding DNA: TGTGCCAGCAGCCAAGGGGGAACGGGCACCGGGGAGCTGTTTTTT.